This record concerns one TCR beta chain sequence. This sample is drawn from a study of CD8 T cells in Susac syndrome. RNA in amounts of about 0.5 to 1 ug was reverse transcribed with random hexamers. Using its own MiXCR run on the immunoSEQ multiplex PCR reads, TCRdb lists one record per CDR3 protein. The table lists about 130,000 distinct CDR3 sequences, roughly 95% of them singletons. This CDR3 comprises 13 residues. The ends were cut back, 10 bases at V and 7 bases at J, with 16 bases in the middle. This sequence originates from a human donor in good health. This chain joins TRBV12-3 or TRBV12-4 and TRBJ1-4; D might be TRBD1 (5 bases). The material sequenced was CD4+ T cells from PBMCs. CDR3 in DNA: TGTGCCACCGCGGGGCTGAGCGGTGAAAAACTGTTTTTT. Protein: CATAGLSGEKLFF.